Each of the 28 T cell receptor beta chains below was sequenced from the same sample in a study of shared clonotypes between healthy human individuals. Libraries were prepared by immunoSEQ multiplex PCR; TCRdb keeps only in-frame clonotypes and omits some of them. This sample has around 440,000 clones, with 60% to 80% found just once. The sample comprised PBMCs. The receptors derive from a woman aged 40 to 50 in good health. Some clones in this sample may be carry-over from other donors' samples.

As to this clone: A far larger clone is one nucleotide away, so this likely arose from a read error. The CDR3 coding sequence is TGTGCCAGCAGCTTATTCGGCGGCATCTCTGGGGTCAACGTCCTGACTTTC. Protein sequence: CASSLFGGISGVNVLTF. The gene calls are TRBV7-3 and TRBJ2-6; D remains unclear. The CDR3 is 17 amino acids. The germline V gene encodes CDR1 SGHTA and CDR2 FQGTGA.

As regards this clone: A far larger clone is one nucleotide away, so this likely arose from a read error. V is TRBV6-5 and J is TRBJ1-5; D may be TRBD1 (6 bases). Germline V gene data show CDR1 as MNHEY and CDR2 as SVGAGI. The length of the CDR3 is 13 residues. The CDR3 nucleotides read TGTGCCAACAGTTGGGGGGCTAATCAGCCCCAGCATTTT. Its protein is CANSWGANQPQHF.

Turning to this clone: A read error is likely here: a far larger clone is one base away. The V gene is TRBV7-2, the J gene TRBJ2-7, with D possibly matching TRBD2 (5 bases). This CDR3 spans 13 amino acids. Germline-derived CDR1 and CDR2 are SGHTA and FQGNSA. The CDR3 reads CASSIRGSYELYF. CDR3 coding DNA: TGTGCCAGCAGCATCCGGGGTAGCTACGAGCTGTACTTC.

The rearrangement links TRBV30 to TRBJ2-1; TRBD2 matches at 8 bases. The CDR3 contains 13 residues. The V segment lost 3 bases and the J segment 6 bases; nucleotides outside the gene matches: 4. CDR1 and CDR2 (germline): GTSNPN, SVGIG (reference sequence). CDR3 sequence reads: CAWRLAGTNEQFF. Written as DNA, the CDR3 is TGTGCCTGGAGGTTAGCGGGGACCAATGAGCAGTTCTTC.

This clone is medium-sized by share. This specimen includes other DNA sequences encoding the same CDR3. The chain links TRBV4-2 to TRBJ2-6; weak D call: TRBD2 (5 bases). With 0 bases removed from V and 4 bases from J, the gap between germline ends came to 10 bases. The CDR3 covers 16 residues. Germline V lookup: CDR1 LGHNA, CDR2 YNFKEQ. CDR3 amino acids: CASSQDLGSGANVLTF. CDR3 sequence (DNA): TGTGCCAGCAGCCAAGATCTAGGGAGCGGGGCCAACGTCCTGACTTTC.

The V call is TRBV30, the J call TRBJ1-1; perhaps TRBD1 as D (6 bases). Trimming pared 0 bases from V and 1 base from J, leaving 15 bases between. Germline values: CDR1 GTSNPN, CDR2 SVGIG (reference sequence). The CDR3 is 16 residues long. The DNA for the CDR3 is TGTGCCTGGAGTGTATCGGGGGCTGTTGGGAACACTGAAGCTTTCTTT. Its translation is CAWSVSGAVGNTEAFF. The full variable domain, in which reference TRBV30 and TRBJ1-1 provide the parts outside the CDR3, is SQTIHQWPATLVQPVGSPLSLECTVEGTSNPNLYWYRQAAGRGLQLLFYSVGIGQISSEVPQNLSASRPQDRQFILSSKKLLLSDSGFYLCAWSVSGAVGNTEAFFGQGTRLTVV.

This chain links TRBV25-1 with TRBJ2-1; tentative D call: TRBD1 (7 bases). Germline V gives CDR1 MGHDK, CDR2 SYGVNS. The germline V and J ends were trimmed by 7 bases and 3 bases, with 22 bases remaining between them. The CDR3 consists of 17 residues. This chain's CDR3 is CASTGGRGGELYNEQFF. The CDR3 region has the DNA TGTGCCAGCACTGGGGGGAGAGGGGGCGAACTCTACAATGAGCAGTTCTTC.

This clone showed up many times. J is TRBJ2-1 and V is TRBV2; 13 bases line up with TRBD2. The V gene's germline CDR1 is SNHLY and CDR2 FYNNEI. V lost 5 bases and J lost 7; bases outside the gene matches: 14. The CDR3 is 18 residues long. CDR3 nucleotide sequence: TGTGCCAGCAGTCTTCCCGGGGGACTAGCGGGACCCCTAAATGAGCAGTTCTTC. Its translation: CASSLPGGLAGPLNEQFF.

The CDR3 loop is CASSLAGWEQYF. The CDR3 bases are TGTGCCAGCAGCTTAGCGGGGTGGGAGCAGTACTTC. The chain combines TRBV7-6 with TRBJ2-7; D call uncertain. Germline V gene sequence: CDR1 SGHVS, CDR2 FNYEAQ. The V end lost 0 bases, the J end lost 7 bases, and 7 bases lay between the germline ends. The CDR3 is made up of 12 amino acids.

This clone was detected only a few times. The chain joins TRBV2 to TRBJ2-5; D gene uncertain. Germline V gene data show CDR1 as SNHLY and CDR2 as FYNNEI. Trimming took off 8 bases at V and 5 bases at J, with 15 bases between the two ends. There are 13 residues in the CDR3. CDR3 nucleotide sequence: TGTGCCAGCGCCTGGGGTGACCTGGAGACCCAGTACTTC. Translated, it gives CASAWGDLETQYF.

This chain connects TRBV7-6 to TRBJ2-7, with 11 bases aligning to TRBD2. V lost 2 bases, J lost 0 bases, and 9 bases stayed unmatched. Germline CDR1 and CDR2: SGHVS and FNYEAQ. CDR3 length: 18 residues. CDR3 loop: CASSLRSLTSGISYEQYF. CDR3 sequence (DNA): TGTGCCAGCAGCTTAAGATCTTTGACTAGCGGGATCTCCTACGAGCAGTACTTC.

V and J are TRBV30 and TRBJ1-1; no clear D gene. The CDR3 totals 11 residues. Germline-derived CDR1 and CDR2 are GTSNPN and SVGIG (reference sequence). V lost 2 bases and J lost 6, with 7 bases in between. The CDR3 region has the DNA TGTGCCTGGAGTCAGAGGGCTGAAGCTTTCTTT. Translation gives CAWSQRAEAFF.

Only a few counts were recorded for this clone. The rearrangement links TRBV9 to TRBJ2-7; 11 nucleotides line up with TRBD2. Germline trimming cut 4 bases from V and 3 bases from J; bases unmatched to any gene: 6. Per the germline V gene, CDR1 is SGDLS and CDR2 is YYNGEE. The CDR3 spans 15 residues. CDR3 bases: TGTGCCAGCAGCCCTAGCGGGAGGTCGGACTACGAGCAGTACTTC. Protein: CASSPSGRSDYEQYF.

Concerning this clone itself: A much larger clone differs by one base, so this may be a read error. This chain connects TRBV28 to TRBJ2-7; D perhaps matches TRBD1 (5 bases). Looked up from germline, CDR1 is MDHEN and CDR2 is SYDVKM. CDR3 length equals 14 residues. CDR3 in DNA: TGTGCCAGCAGTATATCACAGGATTCCTACGAGCGGTACTTC. Amino acid sequence: CASSISQDSYERYF.

This clone appeared many times. J is TRBJ1-4 and V is TRBV28; perhaps TRBD1 as D (6 bases). Germline CDR1 and CDR2: MDHEN and SYDVKM. CDR3 length equals 15 residues. The V gene lost 5 bases and the J gene lost 3 bases, with 13 bases spanning the gap. DNA for the CDR3: TGTGCCAGCAGTCCCGCGACAGGCTCTAATGAAAAACTGTTTTTT. As protein: CASSPATGSNEKLFF. Drawing the rest from reference TRBV28 and TRBJ1-4, the complete variable domain is DVKVTQSSRYLVKRTGEKVFLECVQDMDHENMFWYRQDPGLGLRLIYFSYDVKMKEKGDIPEGYSVSREKKERFSLILESASTNQTSMYLCASSPATGSNEKLFFGSGTQLSVL.

The chain recombines TRBV4-3 with TRBJ2-2, with 9 bases aligning to TRBD2. The V and J ends lost 4 bases and 0 bases, in that order; junction bases with no gene match: 3. Germline CDR1 reads LGHNA; CDR2 reads YSLEER. The CDR3 totals 16 residues. CDR3 in amino acids: CASSRLAGSNTGELFF. The CDR3 DNA is TGCGCCAGCAGCCGGCTAGCGGGATCGAACACCGGGGAGCTGTTTTTT.

This clone has at least ten counts. The genes are TRBV27 and TRBJ2-7; no firm D call. The CDR3 is 14 residues long. The V gene's germline CDR1 is MNHEY and CDR2 SMNVEV (reference sequence). The V end was cut by 0 bases, the J end by 3 bases, with 9 bases between. CDR3 loop: CASSLSWRYYEQYF. The CDR3 nucleotides read TGTGCCAGCAGTTTATCCTGGAGATACTACGAGCAGTACTTC.

A note on this clone: A much larger clone sits a single nucleotide away, making a read error possible. The V call is TRBV6-5, the J call TRBJ2-7, with D perhaps TRBD2 (5 bases). V dropped 5 bases and J dropped 4 bases, with 6 bases sitting between them. The CDR3 has 11 residues. Germline V gene lookup returns CDR1 MNHEY and CDR2 SVGAGI. Written as DNA, the CDR3 is TGTGCCAGCAGTCGGGGTTACGAGCAGTACTTC. It codes for CASSRGYEQYF.

Regarding this clone: This likely stems from a read error, as it lies one base from a far larger clone. This sequence joins TRBV2 and TRBJ2-7; the D is unclear. Per the germline V gene, CDR1 is SNHLY and CDR2 is FYNNEI. The CDR3 length is 13 residues. The CDR3 bases are TGTGTCAGCACTCAAGAGGCCTTCTACGAGCAGTACTTC. As protein: CVSTQEAFYEQYF. Using reference TRBV2 and TRBJ2-7 for the parts outside the CDR3, the full variable domain is EPEVTQTPSHQVTQMGQEVILRCVPISNHLYFYWYRQILGQKVEFLVSFYNNEISEKSEIFDDQFSVERPDGSNFTLKIRSTKLEDSAMYFCVSTQEAFYEQYFGPGTRLTVT.

The chain links TRBV2 to TRBJ1-4, with D uncertain. The CDR3 runs 13 residues. Trimming removed 11 bases at V and 8 bases at J, with 18 bases between. Germline lookup yields CDR1 SNHLY and CDR2 FYNNEI. The CDR3 nucleotides read TGTGCCGGCATTTACGCGGAAACCGAAAAACTGTTTTTT. As protein: CAGIYAETEKLFF.

As regards this clone: It is likely a read error: a sequence one base away is far more abundant. Distinct nucleotide sequences in the sample also encode this CDR3. The chain carries TRBV6-1 and TRBJ1-5, with D perhaps TRBD1 (5 bases). This CDR3 has 15 residues. The V end was cut by 8 bases, the J end by 1 base, with 15 bases between. CDR1 and CDR2 (germline): MNHNS, SASEGT. The CDR3: CASWRGLYSNQPQHF. The CDR3, as DNA: TGTGCCAGCTGGCGGGGACTTTACAGCAATCAGCCCCAGCATTTT.

This chain uses TRBV4-2 with TRBJ2-2; perhaps TRBD2 as D (6 bases). Trimming removed 6 bases from V and 1 base from J, with 15 bases in between. The CDR3 sequence is 16 residues long. The germline V gene encodes CDR1 LGHNA and CDR2 YNFKEQ. The CDR3 DNA follows: TGTGCCAGCAGTTCCAGAGCGGGTAGGAACACCGGGGAGCTGTTTTTT. It encodes CASSSRAGRNTGELFF.

The chain carries TRBV28 and TRBJ2-7, with 7 bases aligning to TRBD2. The trim removed 7 bases at V and 0 bases at J, leaving 6 bases unmatched. The CDR3 runs to 14 residues. CDR1 and CDR2 (germline): MDHEN, SYDVKM. In DNA form, the CDR3 reads TGTGCCAGCAACATAGCGGGCTTCTCCTACGAGCAGTACTTC. Amino acids: CASNIAGFSYEQYF. The entire variable domain, with the rest obtained from reference TRBV28 and TRBJ2-7, is as follows: DVKVTQSSRYLVKRTGEKVFLECVQDMDHENMFWYRQDPGLGLRLIYFSYDVKMKEKGDIPEGYSVSREKKERFSLILESASTNQTSMYLCASNIAGFSYEQYFGPGTRLTVT.

Notes on this clone: A much larger clone lies one base from this, so it may be a read error. V is TRBV28 and J is TRBJ1-2; D gene uncertain. Deletions cut 3 bases from V and 2 bases from J, with 19 bases between. In germline, CDR1 is MDHEN, CDR2 SYDVKM. The CDR3 covers 17 residues. The CDR3 here is CASSFRDLGLGNYGYTF. CDR3 sequence (DNA): TGTGCCAGCAGTTTCCGAGACCTTGGTTTGGGGAACTATGGCTACACCTTC.

The chain couples TRBV4-1 to TRBJ2-7; D gene uncertain. There are 13 residues in the CDR3. CDR1 is MGHRA, CDR2 YSYEKL, per germline. V was trimmed by 0 bases and J by 9 bases, leaving 12 bases between them. In DNA form, the CDR3 reads TGCGCCAGCAGCCAAGATGAGGCCCAGAGGCAGTACTTC. As protein: CASSQDEAQRQYF.

Regarding this clone: Different DNA sequences within this sample yield the same CDR3. V gene TRBV9 combines with J gene TRBJ2-7; D is uncertain. CDR1 is SGDLS and CDR2 is YYNGEE in the germline V gene. Deletions cut 0 bases from V and 0 bases from J, with 10 bases between. The CDR3 is made up of 15 amino acids. Written as DNA, the CDR3 is TGTGCCAGCAGCGTAGCCGGTACGGCCTCCTACGAGCAGTACTTC. Protein product: CASSVAGTASYEQYF.

The chain recombines TRBV6-5 with TRBJ1-2; TRBD1 matches 9 bases. Looked up from germline, CDR1 is MNHEY and CDR2 is SVGAGI. The trim removed 7 bases at V and 2 bases at J, leaving 5 bases unmatched. The CDR3 sequence is 14 residues long. The DNA of the CDR3 is TGTGCCAGCAAGGACAGGGGATTAAACTATGGCTACACCTTC. The encoded protein is CASKDRGLNYGYTF.

Concerning this clone itself: Because it lacks the conserved phenylalanine or tryptophan at the end, this CDR3 is likely a read error. Other DNA sequences in the same sample also yield this CDR3. The chain recombines TRBV6-1 with TRBJ2-7, with D possibly TRBD1 on 7 matching bases. V was clipped by 7 bases and J by 5 bases, with 15 bases between them. CDR3 length: 13 amino acids. Germline CDR1 reads MNHNS; CDR2 reads SASEGT. CDR3 amino acids: CASMTGGGDEQYL. In DNA, the CDR3 is TGTGCCAGCATGACCGGAGGGGGCGACGAGCAGTACCTT.